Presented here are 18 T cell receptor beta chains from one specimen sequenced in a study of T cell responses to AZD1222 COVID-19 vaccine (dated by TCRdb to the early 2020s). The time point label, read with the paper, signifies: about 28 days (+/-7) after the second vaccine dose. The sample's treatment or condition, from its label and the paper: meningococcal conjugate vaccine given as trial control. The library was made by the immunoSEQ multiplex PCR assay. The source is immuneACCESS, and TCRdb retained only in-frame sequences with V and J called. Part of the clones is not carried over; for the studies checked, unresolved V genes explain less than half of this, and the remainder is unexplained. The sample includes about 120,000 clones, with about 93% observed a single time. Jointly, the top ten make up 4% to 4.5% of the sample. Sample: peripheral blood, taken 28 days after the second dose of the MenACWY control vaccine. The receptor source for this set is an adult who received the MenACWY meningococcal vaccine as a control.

DNA of the CDR3: TGTGCCAGCCTTGGGTCTGGATCCGTGAACACTGAAGCTTTCTTT. Its translation is CASLGSGSVNTEAFF. The chain carries TRBV7-2 and TRBJ1-1; D not resolved. Trimming cost V 8 bases and J 0 bases, with 16 bases left between them. The CDR3 runs 15 residues. Per the germline V gene, CDR1 is SGHTA and CDR2 is FQGNSA.

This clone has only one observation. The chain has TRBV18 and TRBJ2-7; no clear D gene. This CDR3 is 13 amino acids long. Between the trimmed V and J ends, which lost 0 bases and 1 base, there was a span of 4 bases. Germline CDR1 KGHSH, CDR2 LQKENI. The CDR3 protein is CASSPPQSYEQYF. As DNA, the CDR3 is TGTGCCAGCTCACCACCACAGTCCTACGAGCAGTACTTC. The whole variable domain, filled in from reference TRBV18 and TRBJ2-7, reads NAGVMQNPRHLVRRRGQEARLRCSPMKGHSHVYWYRQLPEEGLKFMVYLQKENIIDESGMPKERFSAEFPKEGPSILRIQQVVRGDSAAYFCASSPPQSYEQYFGPGTRLTVT.

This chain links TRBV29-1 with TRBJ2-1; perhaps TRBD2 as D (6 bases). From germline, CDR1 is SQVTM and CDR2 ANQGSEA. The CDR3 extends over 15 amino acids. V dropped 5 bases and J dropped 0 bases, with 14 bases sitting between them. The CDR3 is CSVTDRLDSYNEQFF. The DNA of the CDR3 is TGCAGCGTTACCGACCGACTAGACTCCTACAATGAGCAGTTCTTC.

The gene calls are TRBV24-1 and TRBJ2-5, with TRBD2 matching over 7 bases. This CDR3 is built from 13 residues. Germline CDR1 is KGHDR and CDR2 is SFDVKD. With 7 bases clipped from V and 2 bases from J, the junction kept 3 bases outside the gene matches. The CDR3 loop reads CATSLGGQETQYF. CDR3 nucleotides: TGTGCCACCAGCCTCGGGGGGCAAGAGACCCAGTACTTC.

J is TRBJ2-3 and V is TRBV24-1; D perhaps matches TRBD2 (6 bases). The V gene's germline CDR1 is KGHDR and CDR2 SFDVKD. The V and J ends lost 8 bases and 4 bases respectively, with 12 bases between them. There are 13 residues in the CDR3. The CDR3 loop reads CATTSSGADTQYF. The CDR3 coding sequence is TGTGCCACCACTAGTTCGGGGGCAGATACGCAGTATTTT.

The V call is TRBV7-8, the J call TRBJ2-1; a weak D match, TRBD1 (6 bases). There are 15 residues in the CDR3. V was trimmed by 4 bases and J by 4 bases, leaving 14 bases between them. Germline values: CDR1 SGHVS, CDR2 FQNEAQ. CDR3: CASSYDRRPYNEQFF. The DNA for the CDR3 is TGTGCCAGCAGCTACGACAGGAGGCCTTACAATGAGCAGTTCTTC.

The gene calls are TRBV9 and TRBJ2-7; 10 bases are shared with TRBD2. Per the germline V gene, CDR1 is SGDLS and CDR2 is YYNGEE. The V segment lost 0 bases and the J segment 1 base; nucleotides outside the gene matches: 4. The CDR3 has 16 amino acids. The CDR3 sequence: CASSVGGAGGSYEQYF. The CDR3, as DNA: TGTGCCAGCAGCGTAGGAGGAGCGGGAGGGTCCTACGAGCAGTACTTC.

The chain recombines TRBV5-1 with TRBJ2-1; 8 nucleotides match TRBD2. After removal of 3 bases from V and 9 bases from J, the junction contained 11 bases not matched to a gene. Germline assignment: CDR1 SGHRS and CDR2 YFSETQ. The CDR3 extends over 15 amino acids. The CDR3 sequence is CASSSLTGGPGEQFF. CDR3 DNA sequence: TGCGCCAGCAGCTCCCTTACGGGGGGGCCAGGTGAGCAGTTCTTC.

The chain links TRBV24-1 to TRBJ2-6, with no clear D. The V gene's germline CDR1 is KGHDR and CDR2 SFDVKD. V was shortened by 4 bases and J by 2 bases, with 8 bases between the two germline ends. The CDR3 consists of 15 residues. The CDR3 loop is CATSEKAAGANVLTF. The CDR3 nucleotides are TGTGCCACCAGTGAAAAGGCCGCTGGGGCCAACGTCCTGACTTTC.

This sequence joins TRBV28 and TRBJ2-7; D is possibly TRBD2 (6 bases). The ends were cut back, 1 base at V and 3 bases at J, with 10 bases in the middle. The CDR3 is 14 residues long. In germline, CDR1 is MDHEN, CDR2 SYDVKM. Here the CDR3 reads CASSLLRDSYEQYF. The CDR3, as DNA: TGTGCCAGCAGTTTATTGCGGGATAGCTACGAGCAGTACTTC.

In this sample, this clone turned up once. The CDR3 spells CASSDTGARREQPQHF. As DNA, the CDR3 is TGTGCCAGCAGTGATACCGGGGCCCGCAGGGAACAGCCCCAGCATTTT. The chain combines TRBV6-1 with TRBJ1-5; D perhaps matches TRBD1 (5 bases). The ends were cut back, 3 bases at V and 7 bases at J, with 19 bases in the middle. The CDR3 totals 16 residues. Germline V gene sequence: CDR1 MNHNS, CDR2 SASEGT.

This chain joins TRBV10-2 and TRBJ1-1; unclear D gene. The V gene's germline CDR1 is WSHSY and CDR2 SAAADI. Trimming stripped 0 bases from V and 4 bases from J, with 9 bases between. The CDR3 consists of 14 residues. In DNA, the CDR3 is TGCGCCAGCAGTGAGTCAAAGGGTAGCACTGAAGCTTTCTTT. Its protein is CASSESKGSTEAFF.

CDR3 in DNA: TGTGCCAGCAGCTTAGTAGAGTTCCCTACCTACAATGAGCAGTTCTTC. Its translation is CASSLVEFPTYNEQFF. The V call is TRBV11-2, the J call TRBJ2-1; D unclear. This CDR3 has 16 residues. V lost 1 base and J 2 bases, leaving 12 bases between the germline ends. Germline assignment: CDR1 SGHAT and CDR2 FQNNGV.

In DNA, the CDR3 is TGTGCCAGCAGCGATGAGGGAGGCACAGATACGCAGTATTTT. Its translation: CASSDEGGTDTQYF. This sequence joins TRBV9 and TRBJ2-3, with D perhaps TRBD2 (5 bases). V was clipped by 3 bases and J by 1 base, with 9 bases between them. This CDR3 spans 14 amino acids. Germline V gene sequence: CDR1 SGDLS, CDR2 YYNGEE.

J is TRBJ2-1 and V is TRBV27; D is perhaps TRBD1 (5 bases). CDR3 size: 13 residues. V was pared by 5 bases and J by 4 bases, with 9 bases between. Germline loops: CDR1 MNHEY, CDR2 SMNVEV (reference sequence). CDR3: CASSPQGYNEQFF. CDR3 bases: TGTGCCAGCAGTCCTCAGGGTTACAATGAGCAGTTCTTC.

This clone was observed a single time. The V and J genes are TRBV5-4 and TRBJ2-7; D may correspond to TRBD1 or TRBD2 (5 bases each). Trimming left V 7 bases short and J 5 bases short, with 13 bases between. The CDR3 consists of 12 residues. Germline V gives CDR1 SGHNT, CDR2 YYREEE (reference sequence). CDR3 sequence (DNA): TGTGCCAGCGGGTTCGGGGCCCACGAGCAGTACTTC. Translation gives CASGFGAHEQYF.

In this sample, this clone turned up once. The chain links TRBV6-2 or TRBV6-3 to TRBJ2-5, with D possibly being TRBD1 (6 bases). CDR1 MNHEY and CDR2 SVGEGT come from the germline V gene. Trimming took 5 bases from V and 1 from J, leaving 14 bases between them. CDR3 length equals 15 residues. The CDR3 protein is CASSDPTGPQETQYF. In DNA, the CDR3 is TGTGCCAGCAGTGATCCGACAGGACCCCAAGAGACCCAGTACTTC.

The CDR3 DNA sequence: TGTGCCAGCAGCTTATCCACGTACAATGAGCAGTTCTTC. Its translation: CASSLSTYNEQFF. V is TRBV11-3 and J is TRBJ2-1, with D unresolved. The length of the CDR3 is 13 residues. The V gene's germline CDR1 is SGHNT and CDR2 YENEEA. The V end lost 2 bases, the J end lost 4 bases, and 6 bases lay between the germline ends.